Listed below are T cell receptor beta chains from one sample, sequenced in a study of control samples from healthy donors and cancer patients. Assay: immunoSEQ multiplex PCR; the TCRdb copy retains only in-frame clones and omits some. The sample lists about 130,000 clones; roughly 90% were seen once. The sample was blood. These receptors were taken from a woman aged 45-60 years in good health. CDR3s include the opening cysteine and the closing phenylalanine or tryptophan. A D gene is named only where the DNA matches it firmly. The listing skips clone size in some rows; elsewhere it reads once, few, many or a size class.

clone size: -
D gene: -
V gene: TRBV6-5
J gene: TRBJ1-5
CDR3 protein: CASRETVSNQPQHF
CDR3 DNA: TGTGCCAGCAGGGAGACAGTAAGCAATCAGCCCCAGCATTTT

clone size: once
D gene: -
V gene: TRBV5-1
J gene: TRBJ1-2
CDR3 protein: CASSADSYGYTF
CDR3 DNA: TGCGCCAGCAGCGCGGACAGCTATGGCTACACCTTC

clone size: few
D gene: TRBD1
V gene: TRBV30
J gene: TRBJ1-5
CDR3 protein: CAWSVSGQGYEPQHF
CDR3 DNA: TGTGCCTGGAGTGTATCGGGACAGGGGTATGAACCCCAGCATTTT

clone size: few
D gene: -
V gene: TRBV28
J gene: TRBJ1-5
CDR3 protein: CASSLSIGQPQHF
CDR3 DNA: TGTGCCAGCAGTTTATCAATAGGACAGCCCCAGCATTTT

clone size: -
D gene: -
V gene: TRBV27
J gene: TRBJ2-3
CDR3 protein: CASSLAAFSTDTQYF
CDR3 DNA: TGTGCCAGCAGCCTTGCGGCATTTAGCACAGATACGCAGTATTTT

clone size: -
D gene: -
V gene: TRBV21-1
J gene: TRBJ2-3
CDR3 protein: CASSRHRGHLLVDTQYF
CDR3 DNA: TGTGCCAGCAGCAGACACAGGGGGCACCTTCTTGTTGATACGCAGTATTTT

clone size: -
D gene: -
V gene: TRBV4-2
J gene: TRBJ1-1
CDR3 protein: CASSQALGTLNTEAFF
CDR3 DNA: TGTGCCAGCAGCCAAGCGTTGGGCACATTGAACACTGAAGCTTTCTTT

clone size: -
D gene: TRBD1
V gene: TRBV7-9
J gene: TRBJ2-7
CDR3 protein: CASSPRTGIPNEQYF
CDR3 DNA: TGTGCCAGCAGCCCCCGGACAGGGATCCCCAACGAGCAGTACTTC

clone size: -
D gene: -
V gene: TRBV5-1
J gene: TRBJ1-4
CDR3 protein: CASSLGDLQGGDEKLFF
CDR3 DNA: TGCGCCAGCAGCTTGGGAGACCTACAGGGCGGGGATGAAAAACTGTTTTTT

clone size: -
D gene: -
V gene: TRBV7-9
J gene: TRBJ1-1
CDR3 protein: CASSLGRMNTEAFF
CDR3 DNA: TGTGCCAGCAGCTTAGGGCGGATGAACACTGAAGCTTTCTTT

clone size: -
D gene: -
V gene: TRBV20-1
J gene: TRBJ2-7
CDR3 protein: CSASRDVSYEQYF
CDR3 DNA: TGCAGTGCTAGTAGGGACGTTTCCTACGAGCAGTACTTC

clone size: -
D gene: TRBD1
V gene: TRBV6-5
J gene: TRBJ1-2
CDR3 protein: CASSVDRALNYGYTF
CDR3 DNA: TGTGCCAGCAGCGTCGACAGGGCCCTTAACTATGGCTACACCTTC

clone size: -
D gene: TRBD2
V gene: TRBV30
J gene: TRBJ2-3
CDR3 protein: CAWSSRLAGNTQYF
CDR3 DNA: TGTGCCTGGAGCAGCCGACTAGCGGGGAATACGCAGTATTTT

clone size: -
D gene: TRBD1
V gene: TRBV19
J gene: TRBJ2-1
CDR3 protein: CASRETGGHMNEQFF
CDR3 DNA: TGTGCCAGTAGAGAGACAGGGGGCCATATGAATGAGCAGTTCTTC

clone size: -
D gene: TRBD1
V gene: TRBV30
J gene: TRBJ2-6
CDR3 protein: CAWSRSRDRYSGANVLTF
CDR3 DNA: TGTGCCTGGAGTAGGAGTCGGGACAGGTACTCTGGGGCCAACGTCCTGACTTTC

clone size: -
D gene: TRBD2
V gene: TRBV27
J gene: TRBJ2-2
CDR3 protein: CASRRGAARGELFF
CDR3 DNA: TGTGCCAGCAGGCGGGGGGCCGCCCGCGGGGAGCTGTTTTTT

clone size: -
D gene: -
V gene: TRBV5-6
J gene: TRBJ1-4
CDR3 protein: CASSSGSAGKLFF
CDR3 DNA: TGTGCCAGCAGCTCAGGGTCGGCAGGAAAACTGTTTTTT

clone size: -
D gene: -
V gene: TRBV11-2
J gene: TRBJ1-3
CDR3 protein: CASSPGPVSGNTIYF
CDR3 DNA: TGTGCCAGCAGCCCTGGGCCAGTCTCTGGAAACACCATATATTTT

clone size: -
D gene: TRBD2
V gene: TRBV11-3
J gene: TRBJ2-7
CDR3 protein: CASSLDQRGEQYF
CDR3 DNA: TGTGCCAGCAGCTTAGATCAGCGGGGCGAGCAGTACTTC

clone size: -
D gene: TRBD1
V gene: TRBV6-5
J gene: TRBJ1-2
CDR3 protein: CASSRGQGVFGYTF
CDR3 DNA: TGTGCCAGCAGCCGGGGACAGGGGGTTTTCGGCTACACCTTC

clone size: -
D gene: -
V gene: TRBV27
J gene: TRBJ1-2
CDR3 protein: CASSLYPPHGYTF
CDR3 DNA: TGTGCCAGCAGTTTGTACCCGCCCCATGGCTACACCTTC

clone size: -
D gene: TRBD1
V gene: TRBV19
J gene: TRBJ1-1
CDR3 protein: CASKDRAGGNTEAFF
CDR3 DNA: TGTGCCAGTAAGGACAGGGCCGGGGGGAACACTGAAGCTTTCTTT

clone size: -
D gene: TRBD1
V gene: TRBV5-1
J gene: TRBJ1-1
CDR3 protein: CASSLAGGGERTEAFF
CDR3 DNA: TGCGCCAGCAGCTTGGCAGGGGGCGGGGAGCGCACTGAAGCTTTCTTT

clone size: -
D gene: -
V gene: TRBV6-6
J gene: TRBJ2-2
CDR3 protein: CASSGGNTGELFF
CDR3 DNA: TGTGCCAGCAGCGGTGGGAACACCGGGGAGCTGTTTTTT

clone size: -
D gene: TRBD2
V gene: TRBV27
J gene: TRBJ2-3
CDR3 protein: CASSLRLGLAGVINTQYF
CDR3 DNA: TGTGCCAGCAGTCTCAGGTTGGGACTAGCGGGAGTGATCAATACGCAGTATTTT

clone size: -
D gene: -
V gene: TRBV2
J gene: TRBJ1-2
CDR3 protein: CASIVGTDYGYTF
CDR3 DNA: TGTGCCAGCATTGTTGGGACCGATTATGGCTACACCTTC

clone size: -
D gene: TRBD2
V gene: TRBV2
J gene: TRBJ2-1
CDR3 protein: CASSFSGTTTNEQFF
CDR3 DNA: TGTGCCAGCAGCTTTTCCGGGACTACCACCAATGAGCAGTTCTTC

clone size: -
D gene: TRBD2
V gene: TRBV3-1/TRBV3-2
J gene: TRBJ2-3
CDR3 protein: CASSPWGSGDGTQYF
CDR3 DNA: TGTGCCAGCAGTCCCTGGGGGAGCGGGGACGGGACGCAGTATTTT

clone size: -
D gene: -
V gene: TRBV5-6
J gene: TRBJ1-1
CDR3 protein: CASSLVGDSEAFF
CDR3 DNA: TGTGCCAGCAGCTTGGTGGGAGACAGTGAAGCTTTCTTT

clone size: few
D gene: TRBD1
V gene: TRBV2
J gene: TRBJ1-1
CDR3 protein: CASSDLDRGVTEAFF
CDR3 DNA: TGTGCCAGCAGCGACCTGGACAGGGGGGTTACTGAAGCTTTCTTT

clone size: -
D gene: -
V gene: TRBV7-8
J gene: TRBJ2-2
CDR3 protein: CASSFRDIRDTGELFF
CDR3 DNA: TGTGCCAGCAGCTTCCGGGACATCCGGGACACCGGGGAGCTGTTTTTT

clone size: -
D gene: -
V gene: TRBV6-5
J gene: TRBJ1-6
CDR3 protein: CASRKAGPGNSPLHF
CDR3 DNA: TGTGCCAGCAGGAAGGCGGGGCCCGGTAATTCACCCCTCCACTTT

clone size: -
D gene: -
V gene: TRBV15
J gene: TRBJ2-6
CDR3 protein: CATSRDNSGANVLTF
CDR3 DNA: TGTGCCACCAGCAGAGACAACTCTGGGGCCAACGTCCTGACTTTC

clone size: -
D gene: TRBD1
V gene: TRBV5-1
J gene: TRBJ1-6
CDR3 protein: CASSVRGPYNSPLHF
CDR3 DNA: TGCGCCAGCAGCGTAAGGGGGCCCTATAATTCACCCCTCCACTTT

clone size: -
D gene: TRBD2
V gene: TRBV5-4
J gene: TRBJ2-1
CDR3 protein: CASTLRVGTSERSEQFF
CDR3 DNA: TGTGCCAGCACTCTTAGAGTGGGGACTAGTGAGAGGAGTGAGCAGTTCTTC

clone size: -
D gene: TRBD1
V gene: TRBV7-9
J gene: TRBJ2-2
CDR3 protein: CASSSSGTGIRTGELFF
CDR3 DNA: TGTGCCAGCAGCTCTTCCGGGACAGGGATACGTACCGGGGAGCTGTTTTTT

clone size: -
D gene: TRBD1
V gene: TRBV6-1
J gene: TRBJ1-4
CDR3 protein: CASSERGRVRAKSFF
CDR3 DNA: TGTGCCAGCAGTGAAAGGGGGCGTGTCCGTGCGAAATCTTTTTTT

clone size: -
D gene: -
V gene: TRBV27
J gene: TRBJ2-3
CDR3 protein: CASSLSRTLDTQYF
CDR3 DNA: TGTGCCAGCAGTTTATCCCGAACGCTTGATACGCAGTATTTT

clone size: -
D gene: -
V gene: TRBV19
J gene: TRBJ1-6
CDR3 protein: CASSIHNYNSPLHF
CDR3 DNA: TGTGCCAGTAGTATCCACAATTATAATTCACCCCTCCACTTT

clone size: -
D gene: -
V gene: TRBV5-1
J gene: TRBJ2-5
CDR3 protein: CASSFSSLRETQYF
CDR3 DNA: TGCGCCAGCAGCTTTTCCTCTCTCCGTGAGACCCAGTACTTC

clone size: -
D gene: TRBD1
V gene: TRBV25-1
J gene: TRBJ1-1
CDR3 protein: CASSPTGPTEAFF
CDR3 DNA: TGTGCCAGCAGCCCGACAGGGCCCACTGAAGCTTTCTTT

clone size: -
D gene: -
V gene: TRBV5-1
J gene: TRBJ1-1
CDR3 protein: CASSLRQGNLNTEAFF
CDR3 DNA: TGCGCCAGCAGCTTGAGGCAGGGTAATCTGAACACTGAAGCTTTCTTT

clone size: -
D gene: -
V gene: TRBV14
J gene: TRBJ2-3
CDR3 protein: CASSQYTGGRTDTQYF
CDR3 DNA: TGTGCCAGCAGCCAATACACAGGCGGCCGCACAGATACGCAGTATTTT

clone size: -
D gene: -
V gene: TRBV6-5
J gene: TRBJ1-1
CDR3 protein: CASSYRHGRAFF
CDR3 DNA: TGTGCCAGCAGTTACCGGCACGGGCGAGCTTTCTTT

clone size: -
D gene: -
V gene: TRBV5-1
J gene: TRBJ2-7
CDR3 protein: CASSLGLRSEQYF
CDR3 DNA: TGCGCCAGCAGTTTGGGTCTTCGATCCGAGCAGTACTTC

clone size: few
D gene: -
V gene: TRBV12-3/TRBV12-4
J gene: TRBJ2-5
CDR3 protein: CVWGQETQYF
CDR3 DNA: TGTGTCTGGGGCCAAGAGACCCAGTACTTC

clone size: -
D gene: -
V gene: TRBV5-4
J gene: TRBJ1-2
CDR3 protein: CASSPGLPGGYTF
CDR3 DNA: TGTGCCAGCAGCCCGGGCCTCCCGGGAGGCTACACCTTC

clone size: once
D gene: -
V gene: TRBV6-1
J gene: TRBJ1-4
CDR3 protein: CASSERNEKLFF
CDR3 DNA: TGTGCCAGCAGTGAACGGAATGAAAAACTGTTTTTT

clone size: -
D gene: -
V gene: TRBV6-6
J gene: TRBJ1-2
CDR3 protein: CASQQGPFYGYTF
CDR3 DNA: TGTGCCAGCCAACAGGGACCTTTCTATGGCTACACCTTC

clone size: -
D gene: TRBD1
V gene: TRBV10-2
J gene: TRBJ1-1
CDR3 protein: CASSDRGLGNTEAFF
CDR3 DNA: TGCGCCAGCAGCGACAGGGGGCTGGGGAACACTGAAGCTTTCTTT

clone size: -
D gene: TRBD2
V gene: TRBV28
J gene: TRBJ2-7
CDR3 protein: CASSLASGNSYEQYF
CDR3 DNA: TGTGCCAGCAGTTTGGCTAGCGGTAACTCCTACGAGCAGTACTTC